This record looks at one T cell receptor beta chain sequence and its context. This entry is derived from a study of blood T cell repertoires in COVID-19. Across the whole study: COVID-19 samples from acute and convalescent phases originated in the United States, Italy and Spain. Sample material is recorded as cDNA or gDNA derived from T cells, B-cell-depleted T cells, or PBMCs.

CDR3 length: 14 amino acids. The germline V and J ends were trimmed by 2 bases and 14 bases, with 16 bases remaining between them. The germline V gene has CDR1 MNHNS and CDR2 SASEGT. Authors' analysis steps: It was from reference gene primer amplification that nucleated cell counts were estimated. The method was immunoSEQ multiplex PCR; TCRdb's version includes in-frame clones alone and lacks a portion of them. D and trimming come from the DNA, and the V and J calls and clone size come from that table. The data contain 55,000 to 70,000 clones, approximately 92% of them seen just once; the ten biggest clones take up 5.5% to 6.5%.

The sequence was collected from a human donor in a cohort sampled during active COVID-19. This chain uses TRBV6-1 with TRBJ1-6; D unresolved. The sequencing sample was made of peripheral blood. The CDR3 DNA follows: TGTGCCAGCAGTGAACCCGGAAACTCTGAGGCCCTCCACTTT. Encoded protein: CASSEPGNSEALHF.